A single sample gave rise to the 32 T cell receptor beta chains below, sequenced in a study of blood T cells in healthy people across ages. Sample-barcoded 5' priming and a J-beta primer mix drove a second PCR of roughly 7 to 11 cycles. One entry per CDR3 protein results from TCRdb running MiXCR on the 5' RACE reads. The data hold 1.5 million to 2 million distinct CDR3 sequences, with roughly two fifths observed a single time. Material: blood. The receptor set was obtained from a human donor in good health.

The chain joins TRBV7-9 to TRBJ2-4; 7 bases are shared with TRBD2. Near its end, the DNA agrees better with TRBJ2-7, so the J call may be wrong. The CDR3 runs to 14 residues. Germline loops: CDR1 SEHNR, CDR2 FQNEAQ (reference sequence). Here the CDR3 DNA reads TGTGCCAGCAGCTTAGAAGGGGAGGGCTACGAGCAGTACTTC. It translates to CASSLEGEGYEQYF.

This chain uses TRBV9 with TRBJ2-2; either TRBD1 or TRBD2 may fit D (5 bases each). The V gene's germline CDR1 is SGDLS and CDR2 YYNGEE. Between the trimmed V and J ends, which lost 1 base and 0 bases, there was a span of 13 bases. This CDR3 comprises 17 residues. CDR3 protein: CASSVPRDGANTGELFF. The CDR3 coding sequence is TGTGCCAGCAGCGTACCCAGGGACGGCGCGAACACCGGGGAGCTGTTTTTT.

This clonotype turned up a few times. The rearrangement uses TRBV7-9 and TRBJ1-5; possibly TRBD1 for D (5 bases). The CDR3 contains 12 residues. Germline lookup yields CDR1 SEHNR and CDR2 FQNEAQ (reference sequence). Deletions cut 11 bases from V and 7 bases from J, with 15 bases between. The CDR3: CAAGRDNQPQHF. The CDR3 region has the DNA TGTGCCGCGGGCAGGGATAACCAGCCCCAGCATTTT.

The rearrangement links TRBV28 to TRBJ1-1, with D possibly matching TRBD1 (6 bases). The germline gives CDR1 MDHEN, CDR2 SYDVKM. The CDR3 contains 15 residues. V lost 4 bases, J lost 0 bases, and 12 bases lay in between. CDR3 in DNA: TGTGCCAGCAGTTGGGACAACAGTTTGAACACTGAAGCTTTCTTT. Protein: CASSWDNSLNTEAFF.

The rearrangement joins TRBV6-5 to TRBJ1-2, with D possibly matching TRBD1 (5 bases). V was cut by 0 bases and J by 7 bases, with 15 bases left in between. The CDR3 totals 15 residues. CDR1 MNHEY and CDR2 SVGAGI come from the germline V gene. The CDR3 is CASSYSGQGGLGYTF. The CDR3 coding sequence is TGTGCCAGCAGTTACTCTGGGCAGGGCGGTCTTGGCTACACCTTC.

The chain employs TRBV7-2 and TRBJ2-3, with 8 nucleotides matching TRBD1. The CDR3 is 15 amino acids. V was pared by 3 bases and J by 4 bases, with 6 bases of the junction left unmatched. Germline CDR1 reads SGHTA; CDR2 reads FQGNSA. CDR3 protein: CASSLIGQGPDTQYF. The CDR3 coding sequence is TGTGCCAGCAGCTTGATCGGACAGGGACCAGATACGCAGTATTTT.

At least ten counts were recorded for this clonotype. The chain joins TRBV10-3 to TRBJ2-7, with unresolved D. V was pared by 2 bases and J by 1 base, with 9 bases between. The CDR3 totals 14 residues. Germline V gives CDR1 ENHRY, CDR2 SYGVKD. CDR3 bases: TGTGCCATCAGTGAGACGAGTGCTTCCTACGAGCAGTACTTC. This gives the protein CAISETSASYEQYF.

This clonotype appeared a single time. J is TRBJ2-3 and V is TRBV11-2; maybe TRBD2 (7 bases). Per germline, CDR1 SGHAT and CDR2 FQNNGV. Trimming left V 0 bases short and J 2 bases short, with 24 bases between. This CDR3 region has 20 residues. The CDR3 coding sequence is TGTGCCAGCAGCTTAGATTGGTCGGGGGGCCTCTCGTCTTCCACAGATACGCAGTATTTT. The encoded protein is CASSLDWSGGLSSSTDTQYF.

The CDR3 DNA reads TGTGCCAGCAGCGTAGACGGGGGGTTGGACAATGAGCAGTTCTTC. Amino acid sequence: CASSVDGGLDNEQFF. This chain links TRBV9 with TRBJ2-1; 7 bases are shared with TRBD2. Germline CDR1 SGDLS, CDR2 YYNGEE. The CDR3 extends over 15 amino acids. With 0 bases clipped from V and 5 bases from J, the junction kept 5 bases outside the gene matches.

This clonotype was found a few times. The genes are TRBV6-2 or TRBV6-3 and TRBJ1-2, with D perhaps TRBD1 (6 bases). The CDR3 is 15 amino acids. Germline V gene lookup returns CDR1 MNHEY and CDR2 SVGEGT. The V end was cut by 5 bases, the J end by 6 bases, with 19 bases between. The chain's CDR3 is CASSKTPTGGDGYTF. The CDR3 region has the DNA TGTGCCAGCAGTAAAACCCCGACAGGAGGGGATGGCTACACCTTC.

This clonotype was picked up a small number of times. The CDR3 sequence is CSATHVREQQANYGYTF. The CDR3 DNA reads as TGCAGTGCCACACACGTAAGGGAACAGCAAGCAAACTATGGCTACACCTTC. The rearrangement uses TRBV20-1 and TRBJ1-2; D unresolved. Germline V gene lookup returns CDR1 DFQATT and CDR2 SNEGSKA (reference sequence). The V and J ends lost 6 bases and 2 bases respectively, with 25 bases between them. CDR3 length equals 17 residues.

This clonotype was found a few times. V is TRBV7-8 and J is TRBJ1-1; D gene unclear. Germline loops: CDR1 SGHVS, CDR2 FQNEAQ. The CDR3 covers 16 residues. Trimming took off 2 bases at V and 1 base at J, with 14 bases between the two ends. The DNA of the CDR3 is TGTGCCAGCAGCTTACTGGTGCGACCGACGAACACTGAAGCTTTCTTT. This sequence encodes CASSLLVRPTNTEAFF. Full variable domain (remainder filled in from reference TRBV7-8 and TRBJ1-1): GAGVSQSPRYKVAKRGQDVALRCDPISGHVSLFWYQQALGQGPEFLTYFQNEAQLDKSGLPSDRFFAERPEGSVSTLKIQRTQQEDSAVYLCASSLLVRPTNTEAFFGQGTRLTVV.

This clonotype was detected only a few times. The chain is built from TRBV27 and TRBJ1-2, with TRBD1 identical over 8 bases. The CDR3 is 15 residues long. J was trimmed by 8 bases and V by 3 bases; bases with no gene match: 11. Germline V CDR1 and CDR2: MNHEY, SMNVEV (reference sequence). The CDR3 here is CASSLIYGQGHGYTF. The CDR3 DNA reads TGTGCCAGCAGTTTGATATATGGACAGGGTCACGGCTACACCTTC.

This clonotype was observed a handful of times. The genes are TRBV11-2 and TRBJ2-1, with D possibly TRBD2 on 5 matching bases. This CDR3 is 14 amino acids long. V was clipped by 2 bases and J by 6 bases, with 11 bases between them. Germline V CDR1 and CDR2: SGHAT, FQNNGV. CDR3 nucleotides: TGTGCCAGCAGCTTAACCCCGGCGGGCAATGAGCAGTTCTTC. It codes for CASSLTPAGNEQFF.

On this clonotype itself: An end of the junction does not agree with germline; a read error may underlie this. This chain uses TRBV25-1 with TRBJ2-5; D is possibly TRBD1 (6 bases). The DNA end favors TRBJ2-7, so the J call may be wrong. This CDR3 spans 20 amino acids. Germline V gene sequence: CDR1 MGHDK, CDR2 SYGVNS. The CDR3 spells CASSESWTDKSEVPGSEQYF. CDR3 DNA: TGTGCCAGCAGCGAATCCTGGACAGATAAAAGTGAGGTCCCGGGTAGCGAGCAGTACTTC.

In its sample, this clonotype was seen a few times. The rearrangement uses TRBV7-9 and TRBJ2-1; D not resolved. V was cut by 5 bases and J by 9 bases, with 14 bases left in between. Per germline, CDR1 SEHNR and CDR2 FQNEAQ (reference sequence). This CDR3 is 13 amino acids long. Here the CDR3 DNA reads TGTGCCAGCAGCCTCCAGACTCGCGCTGAGCAGTTCTTC. This translates into CASSLQTRAEQFF.

This clonotype was picked up a small number of times. J is TRBJ2-1 and V is TRBV4-2, with D possibly TRBD2 on 6 matching bases. Trimming removed 0 bases at V and 15 bases at J, with 12 bases between. The CDR3 sequence is 12 residues long. Germline V CDR1 and CDR2: LGHNA, YNFKEQ. For the CDR3, the DNA is TGTGCCAGCAGCCAAGAGACGGGGGTGGCGTTCTTC. Its translation: CASSQETGVAFF.

There are a few counts of this clonotype. The rearrangement joins TRBV20-1 to TRBJ2-1, with TRBD2 matching over 10 bases. Germline V lookup: CDR1 DFQATT, CDR2 SNEGSKA (reference sequence). Trimming at V came to 3 bases and at J to 6 bases, leaving 8 bases not matched to a gene. This CDR3 is built from 15 residues. The CDR3 DNA reads as TGCAGTGCTAGTCCCTCCCAGCGGGGGGGCAATGAGCAGTTCTTC. Translating gives CSASPSQRGGNEQFF.

This clonotype was seen more than once but under ten times. The chain uses TRBV7-9 and TRBJ1-1, with D uncertain. CDR1 is SEHNR and CDR2 is FQNEAQ in the germline V gene (reference sequence). V dropped 7 bases and J dropped 8 bases, with 20 bases sitting between them. This CDR3 has 14 residues. CDR3 residues: CASNYGEGQPEAFF. The CDR3 coding sequence is TGTGCCAGCAATTACGGGGAGGGCCAACCCGAAGCTTTCTTT. Looking up the rest from reference TRBV7-9 and TRBJ1-1 gives the full variable domain: DTGVSQNPRHKITKRGQNVTFRCDPISEHNRLYWYRQTLGQGPEFLTYFQNEAQLEKSRLLSDRFSAERPKGSFSTLEIQRTEQGDSAMYLCASNYGEGQPEAFFGQGTRLTVV.

A word on this clonotype: At one end the junction does not follow the germline gene, possibly because of a read error. V usage is TRBV29-1 and J usage is TRBJ1-4; D gene ambiguous. Germline-derived CDR1 and CDR2 are SQVTM and ANQGSEA. The CDR3 extends over 13 amino acids. The CDR3 is CGVDGSGDEKLFF. CDR3 nucleotide sequence: TGCGGCGTTGATGGGAGCGGGGATGAAAAACTGTTTTTT.

In its sample, this clonotype was seen a few times. The V and J genes are TRBV5-1 and TRBJ1-2; D gene uncertain. Between the trimmed V and J ends, which lost 1 base and 5 bases, there was a span of 12 bases. Germline assignment: CDR1 SGHRS and CDR2 YFSETQ. This CDR3 comprises 14 residues. CDR3 sequence (DNA): TGCGCCAGCAGCTTGATCACAGCTTCTTATGGCTACACCTTC. Amino acid sequence: CASSLITASYGYTF.

This clonotype has only a few counts. The rearrangement uses TRBV4-2 and TRBJ1-2; perhaps TRBD1 as D (5 bases). CDR1 LGHNA and CDR2 YNFKEQ come from the germline V gene. V shed 0 bases and J shed 9 bases, with 14 bases lying between them. The CDR3 extends over 14 amino acids. Written as DNA, the CDR3 is TGTGCCAGCAGCCAAGATCTTCAGGGTGGGAGCTACACCTTC. It translates to CASSQDLQGGSYTF.

V and J are TRBV18 and TRBJ2-1, with D perhaps matching TRBD1 or TRBD2 (5 bases each). Trimming cost V 3 bases and J 10 bases, with 13 bases left between them. From germline, CDR1 is KGHSH and CDR2 LQKENI. This CDR3 spans 13 amino acids. In DNA form, the CDR3 reads TGTGCCAGCTCACCTATGGGACCGGGAGAGCAGTTCTTC. Residues: CASSPMGPGEQFF.

The gene calls are TRBV7-6 and TRBJ2-1; perhaps TRBD2 as D (6 bases). The CDR3 consists of 10 residues. Germline assignment: CDR1 SGHVS and CDR2 FNYEAQ. Trimming removed 8 bases from V and 8 bases from J, with 7 bases in between. The CDR3 spells CASGTHEQFF. For the CDR3, the DNA is TGTGCCAGCGGGACTCATGAGCAGTTCTTC.

The chain has TRBV6-1 and TRBJ2-1; the D gene is possibly TRBD2 (6 bases). Trimming left V 0 bases short and J 9 bases short, with 9 bases between. Germline V gene sequence: CDR1 MNHNS, CDR2 SASEGT. There are 13 residues in the CDR3. The DNA for the CDR3 is TGTGCCAGCAGTGAAGCTCCGGGGGTTGAGCAGTTCTTC. It codes for CASSEAPGVEQFF.

This clonotype has only a few counts. The V call is TRBV6-2 or TRBV6-3, the J call TRBJ1-2; 7 bases agree with TRBD1. The V and J ends lost 6 bases and 3 bases, in that order; junction bases with no gene match: 13. In germline, CDR1 is MNHEY, CDR2 SVGEGT. The CDR3 loop spans 16 amino acids. DNA for the CDR3: TGTGCCAGCAGCCCGCTTAGGACAGGACGGGACTATGGCTACACCTTC. Translation gives CASSPLRTGRDYGYTF.

The chain links TRBV2 to TRBJ2-3; D is uncertain. The V end was cut by 3 bases, the J end by 14 bases, with 18 bases between. Germline V gives CDR1 SNHLY, CDR2 FYNNEI. The CDR3 is made up of 13 amino acids. This chain's CDR3 is CASSDISPPTWYF. The CDR3 DNA reads as TGTGCCAGCAGTGACATATCCCCCCCAACTTGGTATTTT. The variable domain in full, with the rest retrieved from reference TRBV2 and TRBJ2-3, is EPEVTQTPSHQVTQMGQEVILRCVPISNHLYFYWYRQILGQKVEFLVSFYNNEISEKSEIFDDQFSVERPDGSNFTLKIRSTKLEDSAMYFCASSDISPPTWYFGPGTRLTVL.

The rearrangement uses TRBV20-1 and TRBJ2-7, with 7 bases lining up with TRBD1. Trimming at V came to 6 bases and at J to 5 bases, leaving 16 bases not matched to a gene. The CDR3 is 15 amino acids. Germline V gene data show CDR1 as DFQATT and CDR2 as SNEGSKA (reference sequence). CDR3 DNA: TGCAGTGCCCTTCTTGTGGGACAGTTCACCCACGAGCAGTACTTC. The encoded protein is CSALLVGQFTHEQYF.

The rearrangement joins TRBV7-9 to TRBJ1-2; D gene ambiguous. This CDR3 has 14 amino acids. V lost 5 bases to trimming and J lost 1 base, with 11 bases between them. Germline-derived CDR1 and CDR2 are SEHNR and FQNEAQ (reference sequence). CDR3: CASSLVEYNYGYTF. The CDR3 DNA is TGTGCCAGCAGCCTCGTGGAATATAACTATGGCTACACCTTC.

The chain employs TRBV7-2 and TRBJ2-4; D unresolved. Trimming removed 2 bases from V and 3 bases from J, with 8 bases in between. The germline V gene encodes CDR1 SGHTA and CDR2 FQGNSA. CDR3 length equals 14 residues. The CDR3 protein is CASSLYGSKNIQYF. The CDR3 DNA follows: TGTGCCAGCAGCTTATATGGCAGCAAAAACATTCAGTACTTC.

The table lists this clonotype with a few counts. V gene TRBV6-5 combines with J gene TRBJ1-6, with D hard to call. The CDR3 is 18 residues long. Germline V gene lookup returns CDR1 MNHEY and CDR2 SVGAGI. V lost 2 bases and J lost 4, with 18 bases in between. As DNA, the CDR3 is TGTGCCAGCAGTTACCGGGGATTACCACGCGGTTATAATTCACCCCTCCACTTT. It codes for CASSYRGLPRGYNSPLHF.

The rearrangement joins TRBV24-1 to TRBJ1-5; no clear D gene. There are 15 residues in the CDR3. V lost 2 bases and J 4 bases, leaving 11 bases between the germline ends. Germline V CDR1 and CDR2: KGHDR, SFDVKD. The CDR3 is CATSDSRLGNQPQHF. CDR3 nucleotide sequence: TGTGCCACCAGTGATTCAAGACTCGGGAATCAGCCCCAGCATTTT.